This T cell receptor beta chain comes out of a study of blood T cell repertoires in COVID-19. The CDR3 length is 16 residues. Trimming took 6 bases from V and 5 from J; bases not matched to a gene: 13. Authors' analysis steps: Reference gene primer amplification gave nucleated cell count estimates. Libraries were prepared by immunoSEQ multiplex PCR; TCRdb keeps only in-frame clonotypes and omits some of them. V and J calls and clone size come straight from that table; D and trimming were deduced from the DNA. The sample lists about 220,000 clones; about 85% were seen once. V usage is TRBV23-1 and J usage is TRBJ2-1, with 7 bases that match TRBD2. TRBV23-1 is treated as an ORF (open reading frame) with a function not yet certain. Sequenced material: PBMCs or T cells enriched from blood (not recorded which). The sequence was obtained from a woman younger than 45 who had recovered from COVID-19. CDR3 in DNA: TGCGCCAGCAGCCAGCGGGGCCAGGGCCCCCACAATGAGCAGTTCTTC. Its translation is CASSQRGQGPHNEQFF.